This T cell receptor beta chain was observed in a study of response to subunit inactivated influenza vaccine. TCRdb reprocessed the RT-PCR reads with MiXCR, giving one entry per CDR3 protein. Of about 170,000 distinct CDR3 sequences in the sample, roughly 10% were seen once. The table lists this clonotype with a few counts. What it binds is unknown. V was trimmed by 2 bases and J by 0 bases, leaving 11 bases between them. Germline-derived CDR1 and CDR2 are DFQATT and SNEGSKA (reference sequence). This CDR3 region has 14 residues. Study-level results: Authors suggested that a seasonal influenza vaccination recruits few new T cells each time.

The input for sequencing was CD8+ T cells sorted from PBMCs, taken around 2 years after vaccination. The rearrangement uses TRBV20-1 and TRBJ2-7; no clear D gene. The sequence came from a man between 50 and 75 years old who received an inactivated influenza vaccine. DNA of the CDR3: TGCAGTGCTAGACCCACCCGGAGCTCCTACGAGCAGTACTTC. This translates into CSARPTRSSYEQYF.